A single sample is the source of the 11 T cell receptor beta chains below, sequenced in a study of shared clonotypes between healthy human individuals. As defined, naive CD8 cells were CD45RO-negative and positively selected for CCR7, with terminally differentiated effector memory CD45RA+ cells excluded. Generated by immunoSEQ multiplex PCR, the TCRdb table keeps only in-frame clones and is missing some. The sample includes around 2,000,000 clones, roughly 94% of them seen just once. The sequenced sample consisted of naive CD8+ T cells sorted from blood. These TCRs come from a man younger than 30 in good health.

The chain has TRBV5-6 and TRBJ1-2, with 7 bases that match TRBD1. There are 13 residues in the CDR3. CDR1 is SGHDT, CDR2 YYEEEE, per germline. With 4 bases clipped from V and 8 bases from J, the junction kept 8 bases outside the gene matches. This chain's CDR3 is CASSPGQVMGYTF. The CDR3 DNA follows: TGTGCCAGCAGCCCCGGACAGGTAATGGGCTACACCTTC.

This chain joins TRBV6-5 and TRBJ2-3; TRBD2 is a possible D gene (5 bases). V lost 3 bases to trimming and J lost 4 bases, with 14 bases between them. The CDR3 consists of 15 residues. Germline V CDR1 and CDR2: MNHEY, SVGAGI. Here the CDR3 DNA reads TGTGCCAGCAGTTATGAGCGTCTAGCTTCAGATACGCAGTATTTT. As protein: CASSYERLASDTQYF.

The rearrangement links TRBV7-9 to TRBJ2-1; a possible D gene is TRBD1 (6 bases). Germline lookup yields CDR1 SEHNR and CDR2 FQNEAQ (reference sequence). V dropped 5 bases and J dropped 8 bases, with 19 bases sitting between them. The CDR3 length is 15 residues. The CDR3 nucleotides read TGTGCCAGCAGCCAAACGGACAGCTGGTTTGATGAGCAGTTCTTC. Translating gives CASSQTDSWFDEQFF.

This chain joins TRBV29-1 and TRBJ2-7; 10 bases map to TRBD2. The CDR3 is made up of 17 amino acids. From germline, CDR1 is SQVTM and CDR2 ANQGSEA. V was pared by 5 bases and J by 0 bases, with 13 bases of the junction left unmatched. The CDR3 DNA follows: TGCAGCGTTTCCGGACTAGCGGAACCTACGCTCTCCTACGAGCAGTACTTC. As protein: CSVSGLAEPTLSYEQYF.

This clone was recorded a few times. The V and J genes are TRBV19 and TRBJ1-6, with TRBD1 matching 7 bases. Germline V gives CDR1 LNHDA, CDR2 SQIVND (reference sequence). The CDR3 loop spans 14 amino acids. After removal of 3 bases from V and 6 bases from J, the junction contained 2 bases not matched to a gene. As DNA, the CDR3 is TGTGCCAGTAGTATGGGACAGCCTAATTCACCCCTCCACTTT. It specifies CASSMGQPNSPLHF.

A word on this clone: This specimen includes other DNA sequences encoding the same CDR3. The rearrangement links TRBV7-9 to TRBJ1-2; no reliable D call. The CDR3 is 12 amino acids. The germline V and J ends were trimmed by 3 bases and 6 bases, with 8 bases remaining between them. The germline gives CDR1 SEHNR, CDR2 FQNEAQ (reference sequence). CDR3 DNA: TGTGCCAGCAGCTTGGGTATTGATGGCTACACCTTC. This encodes CASSLGIDGYTF.

The J gene is TRBJ1-5, the V gene TRBV5-1, with D perhaps matching TRBD1 (6 bases). The germline gives CDR1 SGHRS, CDR2 YFSETQ. The V end was cut by 4 bases, the J end by 7 bases, with 6 bases between. The CDR3 length is 11 residues. The CDR3 region has the DNA TGCGCCAGCAGCGACAGGCAGCCCCAGCATTTT. Translating gives CASSDRQPQHF. Complete variable domain (other parts from reference TRBV5-1 and TRBJ1-5): KAGVTQTPRYLIKTRGQQVTLSCSPISGHRSVSWYQQTPGQGLQFLFEYFSETQRNKGNFPGRFSGRQFSNSRSEMNVSTLELGDSALYLCASSDRQPQHFGDGTRLSIL.

This rearrangement joins TRBV15 to TRBJ2-1, with TRBD2 identical over 13 bases. Losses at the gene ends were 5 bases for V and 4 bases for J; bases not matched to a gene: 8. The CDR3 extends over 17 amino acids. Germline V gene data show CDR1 as LNHNV and CDR2 as YYDKDF (reference sequence). The CDR3 nucleotides are TGTGCCACCAGCCAAAGGGGACTAGCGGGGAAGTACAATGAGCAGTTCTTC. It yields the protein CATSQRGLAGKYNEQFF.

The chain recombines TRBV7-9 with TRBJ2-2; TRBD2 matches 7 bases. This CDR3 has 16 residues. CDR1 and CDR2 (germline): SEHNR, FQNEAQ (reference sequence). The trim removed 5 bases at V and 0 bases at J, leaving 6 bases unmatched. For the CDR3, the DNA is TGTGCCAGCAGCCCCTCGGCGGGGGCGAACACCGGGGAGCTGTTTTTT. Protein: CASSPSAGANTGELFF.

This chain joins TRBV27 and TRBJ2-1; 8 bases fit TRBD2. CDR1 and CDR2 (germline): MNHEY, SMNVEV (reference sequence). The CDR3 contains 15 residues. V was pared by 2 bases and J by 8 bases, with 8 bases of the junction left unmatched. CDR3 residues: CASSLTGLDYDEQFF. The CDR3 DNA follows: TGTGCCAGCAGTTTAACGGGACTAGATTACGATGAGCAGTTCTTC.

This chain links TRBV6-6 with TRBJ1-2; a possible D gene is TRBD1 (5 bases). The germline gives CDR1 MNHNY, CDR2 SVGAGI (reference sequence). Trimming pared 6 bases from V and 8 bases from J, leaving 10 bases between. The CDR3 has 11 residues. CDR3 in DNA: TGTGCCAGCAGCAACGGGGACGGCTACACCTTC. It encodes CASSNGDGYTF.